Listed here are 2 T cell receptor beta chains from one sample, sequenced in a study of radiotherapy plus CTLA-4 blockade in lung cancer. The data were produced by immunoSEQ multiplex PCR, yet TCRdb's version contains in-frame clones alone and is incomplete. Of some 110,000 clones listed, around 84% are singletons. The material sequenced was peripheral blood, taken from a patient treated with radiotherapy plus ipilimumab. The receptor source for this set is a human donor with non-small cell lung cancer that progressed on radiotherapy plus ipilimumab. Some clones in this sample may be carry-over from other donors' samples.

The CDR3: CASSFPDRGSGYTF. The CDR3 DNA reads as TGTGCCAGCAGTTTCCCTGACAGGGGTAGTGGCTACACCTTC. This chain connects TRBV6-6 to TRBJ1-2, with TRBD1 matching 8 bases. The CDR3 has 14 amino acids. V trimming: 4 bases; J trimming: 7 bases; junction bases outside the gene matches: 8. The V gene's germline CDR1 is MNHNY and CDR2 SVGAGI (reference sequence).

On this clone: Within the sample, other DNA sequences also encode this same CDR3. The gene calls are TRBV4-3 and TRBJ2-2, with 8 positions matching TRBD1. The length of the CDR3 is 16 residues. V lost 0 bases to trimming and J lost 2 bases; unmatched junction nucleotides: 2. CDR1 and CDR2 (germline): LGHNA, YSLEER. DNA of the CDR3: TGCGCCAGCAGCCAAGACAGGGGGCTTAACACCGGGGAGCTGTTTTTT. Translating it yields CASSQDRGLNTGELFF.